This TCR beta chain was recorded in a study of blood T cell repertoires in COVID-19. Repertoires were generated with immunoSEQ multiplex PCR, while TCRdb's copy carries only in-frame clones and drops some. The sample yields about 180,000 clones, about 85% seen once. Germline lookup yields CDR1 MNHEY and CDR2 SVGAGI. The CDR3 runs 15 residues. Losses at the gene ends were 6 bases for V and 8 bases for J; bases not matched to a gene: 8. The sequence was collected from a person aged 70 to 79 with COVID-19, enrolled during active disease. The sequenced sample was peripheral blood. V is TRBV6-5 and J is TRBJ1-4, with 11 bases identical to TRBD1. CDR3 sequence (DNA): TGTGCCAGCAGGGCGTCCGGGACAGGGGGGGAAAAACTGTTTTTT. This codes for CASRASGTGGEKLFF.